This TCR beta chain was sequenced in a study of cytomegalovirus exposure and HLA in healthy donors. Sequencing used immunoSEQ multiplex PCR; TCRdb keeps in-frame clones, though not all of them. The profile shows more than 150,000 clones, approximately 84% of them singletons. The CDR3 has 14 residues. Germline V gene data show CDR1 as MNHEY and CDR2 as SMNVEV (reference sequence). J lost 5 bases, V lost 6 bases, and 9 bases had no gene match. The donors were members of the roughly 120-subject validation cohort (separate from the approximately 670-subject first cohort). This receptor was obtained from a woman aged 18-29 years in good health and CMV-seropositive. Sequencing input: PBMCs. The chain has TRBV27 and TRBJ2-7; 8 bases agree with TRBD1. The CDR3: CASRYRGVTDEQYF. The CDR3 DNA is TGTGCCAGCAGATACAGGGGGGTGACTGACGAGCAGTACTTC.